This passage covers 23 T cell receptor beta chains from one sample sequenced in a study of shared T cell receptors in the human thymus. The data were produced by immunoSEQ multiplex PCR, yet TCRdb's version contains in-frame clones alone and is incomplete. The sample contains 72,000 or so clones, roughly 96% of which appear only once. Sample: thymocytes. The receptors shown here come from a human donor.

The chain has TRBV10-3 and TRBJ2-7; 9 positions agree with TRBD2. J was trimmed by 0 bases and V by 10 bases; bases with no gene match: 7. Germline V gives CDR1 ENHRY, CDR2 SYGVKD. This CDR3 comprises 14 residues. CDR3 protein: CATGPAGGSYEQYF. The CDR3 DNA sequence: TGTGCCACCGGACCAGCGGGGGGCTCCTACGAGCAGTACTTC.

This clone was observed once. The genes are TRBV25-1 and TRBJ2-1, with 10 bases lining up with TRBD2. From germline, CDR1 is MGHDK and CDR2 SYGVNS. The V and J ends lost 6 bases and 1 base, in that order; junction bases with no gene match: 3. The CDR3 is 15 amino acids. The DNA for the CDR3 is TGTGCCAGCAGCCTAGCGGGGGAATCCTACAATGAGCAGTTCTTC. This translates into CASSLAGESYNEQFF.

A single count supports this clone. The V and J genes are TRBV27 and TRBJ2-7, with 9 bases aligning to TRBD2. This CDR3 is built from 19 residues. CDR1 and CDR2 from the germline V gene are MNHEY and SMNVEV (reference sequence). The ends lost 1 base at V and 2 bases at J; junction bases unmatched: 15. In DNA form, the CDR3 reads TGTGCCAGCAGTTTATATCAGCGGGGGGCCGACACAATCACCTACGAGCAGTACTTC. Its translation: CASSLYQRGADTITYEQYF.

The chain uses TRBV15 and TRBJ2-6, with a weak D call TRBD2 (6 bases). Trimming removed 1 base at V and 4 bases at J, with 14 bases between. This CDR3 spans 17 amino acids. Germline CDR1 is LNHNV and CDR2 is YYDKDF (reference sequence). The CDR3 loop reads CATSRGADREGANVLTF. In DNA form, the CDR3 reads TGTGCCACCAGCAGAGGGGCAGACCGGGAGGGGGCCAACGTCCTGACTTTC.

This clone was observed once. The gene calls are TRBV19 and TRBJ2-5, with TRBD2 matching 8 bases. The J segment lost 5 bases and the V segment lost 1 base, leaving 3 bases of the junction unmatched. CDR3 length: 14 amino acids. From germline, CDR1 is LNHDA and CDR2 SQIVND (reference sequence). The CDR3 nucleotides read TGTGCCAGTAGTATAGGGACTAGCTATGAGACCCAGTACTTC. The encoded protein is CASSIGTSYETQYF.

The rearrangement uses TRBV11-2 and TRBJ2-3, with 9 bases aligning to TRBD2. The CDR3 loop spans 15 amino acids. The J segment lost 3 bases and the V segment lost 3 bases, leaving 4 bases of the junction unmatched. In germline, CDR1 is SGHAT, CDR2 FQNNGV. CDR3 amino acids: CASSFAGGPTDTQYF. The CDR3 nucleotides read TGTGCCAGCAGCTTCGCGGGGGGGCCAACAGATACGCAGTATTTT.

The genes are TRBV10-3 and TRBJ2-3; 7 bases are shared with TRBD1. The germline V gene encodes CDR1 ENHRY and CDR2 SYGVKD. J gave up 2 bases and V 5 bases, and 16 bases lay outside the gene matches. The CDR3 runs 18 residues. CDR3 region: CAISPTGERTSITDTQYF. CDR3 sequence (DNA): TGTGCCATCAGTCCAACAGGGGAAAGGACCTCCATCACAGATACGCAGTATTTT.

J is TRBJ1-1 and V is TRBV7-2, with D unresolved. Trimming cost V 5 bases and J 7 bases, with 11 bases left between them. The CDR3 loop spans 12 amino acids. From germline, CDR1 is SGHTA and CDR2 FQGNSA. CDR3 bases: TGTGCCAGCAGCCCCCTTTGGAATGAAGCTTTCTTT. Encoded protein: CASSPLWNEAFF.

The chain links TRBV5-1 to TRBJ2-5; 7 bases are shared with TRBD2. The CDR3 spans 15 residues. Germline V CDR1 and CDR2: SGHRS, YFSETQ. After removal of 0 bases from V and 2 bases from J, the junction contained 4 bases not matched to a gene. The CDR3 sequence: CASSLGLAEQETQYF. CDR3 nucleotide sequence: TGCGCCAGCAGCTTGGGGCTAGCGGAGCAAGAGACCCAGTACTTC.

The CDR3, as DNA: TGTGCCAGCAGTTTACGGCTAGCGGGGGGCGCCTACGAGCAGTACTTC. Translating it yields CASSLRLAGGAYEQYF. The chain is built from TRBV27 and TRBJ2-7; 11 bases match TRBD2. Germline V lookup: CDR1 MNHEY, CDR2 SMNVEV (reference sequence). CDR3 size: 16 residues. The J segment lost 2 bases and the V segment lost 2 bases, leaving 5 bases of the junction unmatched.

The J gene is TRBJ1-2, the V gene TRBV29-1; TRBD1 matches 7 bases. The CDR3 contains 18 residues. After removal of 3 bases from V and 4 bases from J, the junction contained 20 bases not matched to a gene. Germline V CDR1 and CDR2: SQVTM, ANQGSEA. CDR3 bases: TGCAGCGTTGAGGACGGTACAGGGGCGGGTTTGTGGGGCTATGGCTACACCTTC. Translation: CSVEDGTGAGLWGYGYTF. Complete variable domain (other parts from reference TRBV29-1 and TRBJ1-2): SAVISQKPSRDICQRGTSLTIQCQVDSQVTMMFWYRQQPGQSLTLIATANQGSEATYESGFVIDKFPISRPNLTFSTLTVSNMSPEDSSIYLCSVEDGTGAGLWGYGYTFGSGTRLTVV.

V usage is TRBV14 and J usage is TRBJ1-4, with TRBD1 matching over 7 bases. Germline CDR1 and CDR2: SGHDN and FVKESK. This CDR3 is 15 amino acids long. The J segment lost 5 bases and the V segment lost 4 bases, leaving 7 bases of the junction unmatched. For the CDR3, the DNA is TGTGCCAGCAGCCGGAAACAGGGGCAGAATGAAAAACTGTTTTTT. Its translation is CASSRKQGQNEKLFF.

This chain joins TRBV19 and TRBJ1-5; 8 bases are shared with TRBD1. CDR3 length: 14 residues. The germline CDR1 and CDR2 sequences are LNHDA and SQIVND (reference sequence). With V trimmed by 8 bases and J by 6 bases, 9 bases remained unmatched. CDR3: CASAKQGDSQPQHF. The CDR3 region has the DNA TGTGCCAGTGCGAAACAGGGGGATAGTCAGCCCCAGCATTTT.

This CDR3 is CASRLGGVYEQYF. DNA of the CDR3: TGTGCCAGCCGCCTGGGGGGGGTTTACGAGCAGTACTTC. The chain has TRBV6-6 and TRBJ2-7, with 7 bases fitting TRBD2. This CDR3 region has 13 residues. Trimming cost V 8 bases and J 4 bases; bases outside gene matches: 8. Germline V gives CDR1 MNHNY, CDR2 SVGAGI (reference sequence).

The chain uses TRBV4-1 and TRBJ1-1, with TRBD1 matching 7 bases. The CDR3 is 18 amino acids. Germline-derived CDR1 and CDR2 are MGHRA and YSYEKL. V was clipped by 6 bases and J by 1 base; unmatched bases: 17. The CDR3, as DNA: TGCGCCAGCAGGTCCCTTCACGACAGGGAAGGAAGGAACACTGAAGCTTTCTTT. Protein sequence: CASRSLHDREGRNTEAFF.

J is TRBJ1-1 and V is TRBV4-3; weak D call: TRBD1 (6 bases). V was cut by 0 bases and J by 0 bases, with 17 bases left in between. CDR1 is LGHNA, CDR2 YSLEER, per germline. The CDR3 has 18 residues. CDR3 nucleotide sequence: TGCGCCAGCAGCCAAGATATTTTAATGGACAGTATGAACACTGAAGCTTTCTTT. This gives the protein CASSQDILMDSMNTEAFF.

The chain recombines TRBV7-3 with TRBJ2-1; 9 bases match TRBD2. Germline trimming cut 5 bases from V and 1 base from J; bases unmatched to any gene: 3. The CDR3 is made up of 15 amino acids. The germline gives CDR1 SGHTA, CDR2 FQGTGA. The CDR3 nucleotides are TGTGCCAGCAGCCGTAGCGGGGGTTCCTACAATGAGCAGTTCTTC. Translated, it gives CASSRSGGSYNEQFF.

The chain has TRBV30 and TRBJ2-6, with D perhaps being TRBD1 or TRBD2 (5 bases each). Trimming removed 6 bases at V and 0 bases at J, with 15 bases between. The CDR3 consists of 16 residues. CDR1 GTSNPN and CDR2 SVGIG come from the germline V gene (reference sequence). CDR3 region: CACPGTLVSGANVLTF. The CDR3 region has the DNA TGTGCCTGCCCCGGGACCCTGGTCTCTGGGGCCAACGTCCTGACTTTC.

The V call is TRBV4-3, the J call TRBJ2-5, with D maybe TRBD1 (6 bases). Trimming stripped 1 base from V and 2 bases from J, with 17 bases between. Per germline, CDR1 LGHNA and CDR2 YSLEER. The CDR3 contains 17 residues. The CDR3 here is CASSQGSDLGAQETQYF. Written as DNA, the CDR3 is TGCGCCAGCAGCCAAGGGTCCGATTTGGGGGCTCAAGAGACCCAGTACTTC.

Only one count was recorded for this clone. The chain links TRBV18 to TRBJ1-2; possibly TRBD1 for D (6 bases). Trimming took off 2 bases at V and 6 bases at J, with 25 bases between the two ends. The CDR3 is 18 amino acids. Germline CDR1 is KGHSH and CDR2 is LQKENI. CDR3 nucleotides: TGTGCCAGCTCACCATTGTCTGGGAAACATAGACAGGCTGATGGCTACACCTTC. This translates into CASSPLSGKHRQADGYTF.

The chain links TRBV7-3 to TRBJ2-3, with TRBD2 matching over 7 bases. Unmatched junction bases numbered 5, after V lost 5 bases and J lost 0 bases. CDR1 and CDR2 from the germline V gene are SGHTA and FQGTGA. The CDR3 sequence is 15 residues long. CDR3 region: CASSPRGESTDTQYF. The CDR3 region has the DNA TGTGCCAGCAGCCCCCGGGGGGAAAGCACAGATACGCAGTATTTT.

This chain connects TRBV27 to TRBJ1-6; possible D gene TRBD1, 6 bases. Trimming removed 2 bases at V and 13 bases at J, with 15 bases between. The CDR3 length is 14 residues. From germline, CDR1 is MNHEY and CDR2 SMNVEV (reference sequence). The CDR3 protein is CASSLSAGEGPLHF. The DNA for the CDR3 is TGTGCCAGCAGTTTAAGCGCAGGGGAAGGCCCCCTCCACTTT.

This chain joins TRBV6-6 and TRBJ2-7; D might be TRBD1 (6 bases). The CDR3 has 15 residues. Germline CDR1 reads MNHNY; CDR2 reads SVGAGI (reference sequence). Trimming removed 2 bases at V and 4 bases at J, with 15 bases between. The CDR3 DNA is TGTGCCAGCAGTTACCGTGGGGACACCCTTTACGAGCAGTACTTC. It specifies CASSYRGDTLYEQYF.